This passage covers 12 T cell receptor beta chains from one sample sequenced in a study of cytomegalovirus exposure and HLA in healthy donors. In the PCR, 60 Vbeta and 13 Jbeta primers were used. Profiled with immunoSEQ multiplex PCR; TCRdb holds only in-frame clones, not every one. The repertoire holds approximately 100,000 clones, around 85% seen once, with 3.5% to 5% in the top ten. Sequenced material: PBMCs. These receptors came from a young man in good health and CMV-seronegative.

This rearrangement joins TRBV7-2 to TRBJ2-5, with D perhaps matching TRBD1 (6 bases). The CDR3 covers 14 residues. V lost 5 bases to trimming and J lost 6 bases, with 16 bases between them. Germline V gene lookup returns CDR1 SGHTA and CDR2 FQGNSA. The CDR3 region has the DNA TGTGCCAGCAGCCCCCAGACAGGTACGAAGACCCAGTACTTC. Its translation: CASSPQTGTKTQYF.

The chain has TRBV30 and TRBJ2-7; D unclear. V was pared by 0 bases and J by 10 bases, with 13 bases between. The CDR3 contains 12 residues. From germline, CDR1 is GTSNPN and CDR2 SVGIG (reference sequence). Here the CDR3 reads CAWSVTRHHQYF. Written as DNA, the CDR3 is TGTGCCTGGAGTGTGACACGACATCACCAGTACTTC.

This chain joins TRBV19 and TRBJ1-1, with 7 bases fitting TRBD1. Germline V CDR1 and CDR2: LNHDA, SQIVND (reference sequence). The V segment lost 3 bases and the J segment 0 bases; nucleotides outside the gene matches: 10. CDR3 length: 17 amino acids. The CDR3 loop is CASSILIGTEMNTEAFF. The CDR3 bases are TGTGCCAGTAGTATTTTAATAGGGACAGAAATGAACACTGAAGCTTTCTTT.

A single count supports this clone. The chain employs TRBV4-2 and TRBJ2-7; perhaps TRBD1 as D (6 bases). With 1 base removed from V and 2 bases from J, the gap between germline ends came to 12 bases. Germline V gene data show CDR1 as LGHNA and CDR2 as YNFKEQ. There are 15 residues in the CDR3. The CDR3 coding sequence is TGTGCCAGCAGCCAAGCCGGGACACCAACCTACGAGCAGTACTTC. This gives the protein CASSQAGTPTYEQYF.

The chain couples TRBV23-1 to TRBJ2-5, with 7 bases matching TRBD2. TRBV23-1 is labeled an ORF, and its function is uncertain. CDR3 length equals 15 residues. The V gene end was trimmed by 2 bases and the J gene end by 1 base; junction bases not matched to a gene: 4. CDR3 residues: CASSQPRTSQETQYF. For the CDR3, the DNA is TGCGCCAGCAGTCAACCTAGGACTAGCCAAGAGACCCAGTACTTC.

Only one count was recorded for this clone. The chain uses TRBV10-3 and TRBJ2-3; 8 nucleotides agree with TRBD2. The germline CDR1 and CDR2 sequences are ENHRY and SYGVKD. The length of the CDR3 is 16 residues. With 0 bases clipped from V and 0 bases from J, the junction kept 2 bases outside the gene matches. DNA of the CDR3: TGTGCCATCAGTGAGTCGGCGGGAGGTAGCACAGATACGCAGTATTTT. Protein: CAISESAGGSTDTQYF.

The V gene is TRBV7-9, the J gene TRBJ2-1; tentatively, D is TRBD1 (6 bases). The CDR3 totals 17 residues. Deletions cut 1 base from V and 7 bases from J, with 20 bases between. The germline gives CDR1 SEHNR, CDR2 FQNEAQ (reference sequence). Here the CDR3 reads CASSLGWLDSRRNEQFF. CDR3 bases: TGTGCCAGCAGCTTAGGGTGGTTGGACAGTCGGCGAAATGAGCAGTTCTTC.

The V and J genes are TRBV19 and TRBJ2-7; 8 nucleotides line up with TRBD1. The V and J ends lost 7 bases and 3 bases, in that order; junction bases with no gene match: 11. CDR3 length: 15 amino acids. The germline V gene encodes CDR1 LNHDA and CDR2 SQIVND (reference sequence). The CDR3 coding sequence is TGTGCCAGTAAGTCAGGGGGCGCCGAGGTCTACGAGCAGTACTTC. Its protein product is CASKSGGAEVYEQYF.

The chain combines TRBV2 with TRBJ1-5, with a possible D match to TRBD1 (5 bases). The V and J ends lost 8 bases and 0 bases respectively, with 11 bases between them. This CDR3 region has 14 residues. Germline V gene data show CDR1 as SNHLY and CDR2 as FYNNEI. CDR3: CASSDTYSNQPQHF. The CDR3 bases are TGTGCCAGCTCGGACACTTATAGCAATCAGCCCCAGCATTTT.

This sequence joins TRBV6-6 and TRBJ2-7; tentative D call: TRBD2 (5 bases). The V end lost 2 bases, the J end lost 2 bases, and 13 bases lay between the germline ends. CDR1 and CDR2 (germline): MNHNY, SVGAGI (reference sequence). The length of the CDR3 is 15 residues. The CDR3 loop is CASSYDPRGPYEQYF. The CDR3, as DNA: TGTGCCAGCAGTTACGACCCCAGAGGGCCCTACGAGCAGTACTTC.

Remarks on this clone: Other DNA sequences within the sample encode an identical CDR3. The genes are TRBV30 and TRBJ1-5; weak D call: TRBD1 (6 bases). This CDR3 is 13 amino acids long. Trimming took 0 bases from V and 4 from J, leaving 7 bases between them. Per germline, CDR1 GTSNPN and CDR2 SVGIG (reference sequence). CDR3 loop: CAWSVQGNQPQHF. CDR3 nucleotides: TGTGCCTGGAGTGTACAGGGAAATCAGCCCCAGCATTTT. The whole variable domain, remainder taken from reference TRBV30 and TRBJ1-5, is SQTIHQWPATLVQPVGSPLSLECTVEGTSNPNLYWYRQAAGRGLQLLFYSVGIGQISSEVPQNLSASRPQDRQFILSSKKLLLSDSGFYLCAWSVQGNQPQHFGDGTRLSIL.

V gene TRBV7-8 combines with J gene TRBJ2-7, with D possibly matching TRBD2 (5 bases). The CDR3 covers 15 residues. V lost 6 bases to trimming and J lost 0 bases, with 15 bases between them. Germline assignment: CDR1 SGHVS and CDR2 FQNEAQ. The CDR3 DNA reads as TGTGCCAGCAGGCCTAGCCGCCGAAGCTCCTACGAGCAGTACTTC. As protein: CASRPSRRSSYEQYF.